Following are 5 T cell receptor beta chains from one sample sequenced in a study of molecular identifiers for immune sequencing clone quantification. TCRdb processed the PCR reads anew with MiXCR; each CDR3 protein has one entry. The profile covers 600,000 to 650,000 distinct CDR3 sequences, with just under 20% appearing a single time and 0.85% to 0.9% taken by the ten largest. The sequenced sample was naive CD8+ T cells from blood, with Jurkat cell RNA spiked in. Subset specified: FACS-sorted CD8+CD4-CCR7+CD45RA+ naive T cells. The receptor source for this set is a human donor in good health. Some libraries in this study had Jurkat cell RNA spiked in.

On this clonotype itself: A clone one base away is much larger, so this may be a read error. The J gene is TRBJ1-2, the V gene TRBV6-5; D is possibly TRBD1 (6 bases). This CDR3 comprises 12 residues. Germline V gene lookup returns CDR1 MNHEY and CDR2 SVGAGI. In DNA form, the CDR3 reads TGTGCCGGCAGAAGCACAGGGACGGGCTACACCTTC. The encoded protein is CAGRSTGTGYTF.

A word on this clonotype: A much larger clone is a single base away; this may be a read error. The chain uses TRBV6-2 or TRBV6-3 and TRBJ2-5; 8 positions match TRBD2. Germline V gene lookup returns CDR1 MNHEY and CDR2 SVGEGT. The CDR3 runs 15 residues. The chain's CDR3 is CAGSLSGALQETQYF. As DNA, the CDR3 is TGTGCCGGCAGTCTTAGCGGGGCGCTACAAGAGACCCAGTACTTC.

Note on this clonotype: A read error may be the cause here, since a much bigger clone is one base away. The chain couples TRBV6-2 or TRBV6-3 to TRBJ2-1; D unresolved. The CDR3 is 11 residues long. CDR1 is MNHEY, CDR2 SVGEGT, per germline. Trimming cost V 7 bases and J 12 bases, with 13 bases left between them. DNA for the CDR3: TGTGCCAGCAATGCTGGCCCGGGGCAGTTCTTC. Protein: CASNAGPGQFF.

This clonotype has a count of ten or more. CDR3 bases: TGTGCCTGGAGTACTGGACACGGGAACACTGAAGCTTTCTTT. Encoded protein: CAWSTGHGNTEAFF. This chain joins TRBV30 and TRBJ1-1; D perhaps matches TRBD1 (5 bases). The CDR3 sequence is 14 residues long. CDR1 and CDR2 from the germline V gene are GTSNPN and SVGIG (reference sequence). V gave up 2 bases and J gave up 1 base, with 11 bases separating them.

The CDR3, as DNA: TGTGCCACCAGTGATTTGGTCTCCGGCGGAGTGGGAGAGACCCAGTACTTC. Encoded protein: CATSDLVSGGVGETQYF. The genes are TRBV24-1 and TRBJ2-5; the D is unclear. With 0 bases removed from V and 4 bases from J, the gap between germline ends came to 17 bases. Looked up from germline, CDR1 is KGHDR and CDR2 is SFDVKD. The CDR3 has 17 amino acids.